This T cell receptor (beta chain) appears in the sequencing data of a study of cytomegalovirus exposure and HLA in healthy donors (dated by TCRdb to the late 2010s). In terms of the full investigation: In an earlier analysis of some 610 of the donors, around 290 Gb of sequence data and some 100 million unique TCR beta sequences from approximately 180 million T cells were reported. The number of typed donors differed by locus: about 620-640 for A, B, C, DRB1 and DQB1; 522 for DQA1; roughly 600 for DPA1; and some 450 for DPB1. HLA typing covered class I and class II loci at four-digit resolution. A later analysis re-examined previously published TCR beta repertoires from hundreds of donors and added high-resolution HLA genotyping to investigate patterns of TCR occurrence. On average, roughly 200,000 unique TCR beta nucleotide sequences were sequenced per donor among some 420 genotyped donors of the cohort, with around 19% of those sequences being non-productive. Of the 350 to 400 genotyped donors, approximately 83% fell in the genetic ancestry cluster associated with self-reported Caucasian donors. In a later genetic analysis, genome-wide SNP genotypes for about three fifths of the 666 donors were used, and that subset was treated as a discovery cohort. Several DR-DQ haplotypes were handled as single units for association and clustering because linkage in the cohort was strong. Donor age, sex, ethnicity and CMV serostatus were compiled together with the repertoire data. The later analysis used no new phenotypic data to find candidate immune exposures, relying instead on TCR beta sequences and their occurrence across donors. The aim of the study was to test whether cataloging public T cell receptors could identify signatures of past pathogen exposure. High-throughput TCR immunosequencing, statistical association of individual TCRs with disease status, and machine learning were combined to predict cytomegalovirus infection status. A separate validation cohort of some 130 different subjects was used in addition to the roughly 670-subject first cohort. About 320 gigabases of sequencing data and approximately 80 million unique TCR sequences were included in an early release covering about 620 HLA-typed donors. All discovery cohort repertoires had been generated using a single sequencing platform. To decide whether each TCR beta V gene segment behaved as functional or pseudogenic, an earlier analysis of 587 of the donors relied on high-throughput TCR beta sequencing. The study profiled the T cell repertoires of some 610 subjects by immunosequencing and related them to cytomegalovirus serostatus. Study-wide conclusions, independent of this receptor: According to a later analysis, most CMV-associated TCR beta chains appeared to be HLA-restricted, and the HLA associations seemed to be driven largely by CMV exposure. Because counts were too low, seventeen rarely observed V segments, including chromosome 9 orphons, were left out of the earlier analysis of 500 to 650 of the donors. Sequencing depth was assumed to be roughly uniform across donors in the presence/absence analyses, though that assumption may not hold. According to a later analysis, parvovirus B19, influenza, CMV and Epstein-Barr virus appeared linked to several top co-occurrence clusters. A further reported finding was that TCR beta sequences accurately predicted the HLA-A and HLA-B alleles for most subjects in the first cohort. The cohort was sequenced for TCR beta chains only, and without alpha or paired-chain data the features that could be detected were limited. It was suggested by the authors that the approach could potentially be generalized to other disease states and immunological phenotypes. Some IMGT-functional V segments, including TRBV6-2 and TRBV6-3, could not be told apart with the 87-base-pair reads, so those segments were excluded. The study listed 164 TCR beta chains as associated with cytomegalovirus. Most TCR sequences were seen in very few donors, while some public TCRs were found in many individuals. In a later genetic analysis, fewer N-insertions in productive TCRs were reported among donors in an Asian-associated ancestry cluster than the roughly 700-donor mean. HLA typing was unavailable for some donors at each locus, so association tests used only the typed subset. The classifier was reported to diagnose cytomegalovirus status with high specificity and sensitivity in both the original and validation cohorts. An earlier analysis of 587 of the donors showed that most TCR beta V segments appeared in productive rearrangements either about 87% or about 30% of the time, which broadly matched IMGT annotations. For the cohort, immune exposure information was limited to CMV serostatus. In a later analysis, HLA-associated TCR beta chains were found to be more clonally expanded and to have lower generation probabilities than equally common non-associated chains. In a later analysis, the rate of TCR association differed among HLA loci, with DRB1 alleles having the most associated TCRs and HLA-C alleles having the fewest. In a later genetic analysis, a missense DCLRE1C variant was associated with V-gene and J-gene trimming of TCR beta chains, and the association was replicated in an independent cohort. Specific HLA alleles were associated with roughly 17,000 TCR beta sequences at a false discovery rate of 0.05 in a later analysis. When HLA alleles, especially DR and DQ, strongly co-occurred, TCR associations were difficult to assign to individual alleles. Linkage disequilibrium might explain the correlated functional status among segregating V segments, but an unknown experimental factor could not be ruled out. In vitro tests confirmed that a few of the cytomegalovirus-associated TCR beta chains recognize cytomegalovirus antigens. A cluster of highly shared sequence variants was judged likely to be a technical artifact of the sequencing pipeline.

With regard to this clone: There is no known antigen for this receptor.

Libraries were built with the immunoSEQ multiplex PCR assay. For the multiplex PCR, a mixture combining 60 forward primers for TCR Vbeta segments and 13 reverse primers for TCR Jbeta segments was used. The CDR3 region of rearranged TCR beta genes was amplified from genomic DNA by a multiplex PCR assay. On the Illumina HiSeq System, the amplified TCR beta libraries were sequenced as 87-base-pair reads. In the source study's methods: Across the roughly 640 repertoires, a later analysis counted 80 million or so unique TCR beta chains, roughly 11 million of which were shared by at least two donors. A nearest-neighbor algorithm error-corrected the raw reads and collapsed the reads into unique sequences, merging closely related sequences to remove PCR and sequencing errors. Alignment of CDR3 sequences to IMGT reference sequences was used to assign V, D and J gene segments. Each retained sequence needed at least a six-nucleotide match to both a V gene segment and a J gene segment. Rearrangements were called productive when the CDR3 lacked stop codons and stayed in frame with V and J; all others were non-productive. Following IMGT convention, CDR3 was defined as the stretch from the second conserved V-encoded cysteine up to the conserved J-encoded phenylalanine. Sequences without an unambiguous match to a single V gene segment were excluded from the earlier analysis of 450 to 750 of the donors. In an earlier analysis of 587 of the donors, a V segment was called functional when productive rearrangements were above 56.7%, and segregating when the standard deviation between donors exceeded 5%. A statistical classification framework was developed to diagnose cytomegalovirus status using the catalog of TCR beta chain sequences. A later analysis assigned V and J genes by comparing TCR nucleotide sequences with IMGT/GENE-DB human TR gene sequences. The TCRdist pipeline was used in a later analysis to assign CDR3 sequences and most-parsimonious VDJ recombination scenarios. In a later analysis, each TCR beta chain was defined by its CDR3 amino acid sequence together with its V-gene family, and reads lacking a unique V-gene family were excluded. A later analysis removed several hundred highly shared, low-generation-probability nucleotide sequences to deal with suspected cross-contamination and a sequencing artifact. For each public chain, a later analysis derived a clonal expansion index from normalized ranks of inferred template counts within each repertoire. A later analysis computed generation probabilities with a VDJ recombination model fitted to out-of-frame rearrangements, and checked the results against IGoR. In a later analysis, hypergeometric tests were used to score TCR-TCR, TCR-HLA and TCR-CMV co-occurrence, with a repertoire-size bias correction applied to TCR pairs. In a later analysis, false discovery rates were estimated by permuting HLA or CMV assignments 20 times. In a later analysis, co-occurring TCRs were grouped with DBSCAN, and TCRdist sequence similarity was added when clustering was performed within HLA-allele-positive subsets. Co-occurrence clustering excluded repertoires with fewer than 30,000 or more than 120,000 public chains, plus five with anomalous nucleotide sharing. This immuneACCESS table, as held by TCRdb, lists in-frame sequences with V and J called but not all clones. Of the missing ones, under half trace to an unresolved V gene in checked studies; the others have no known cause. D and trimming come from the DNA, and the V and J calls and clone size come from that table. This sample's table contains approximately 58,000 clones. Approximately 5% of the sample comes from the top ten.

The cohort was made up of 500 to 800 healthy bone marrow donors. Cohort members were all nominally healthy when sampled, although unrecorded immune exposures were likely present. The donor was CMV seropositive and belonged to the group of around 300 seropositive cohort members. Every donor gave a peripheral blood sample, and the peripheral blood mononuclear cells from that sample were used for TCR beta sequencing. The Qiagen DNeasy Blood Extraction Kit was used to extract genomic DNA from the blood cell samples. Trimming removed 0 bases from V and 3 bases from J, leaving 12 bases between the germline ends. Sequences MNHEY (CDR1) and SVGAGI (CDR2) are obtained from the germline V gene. The CDR3, from cysteine to phenylalanine, totals 15 residues. Left in the record is the CDR3 DNA by itself, 45 bases read in frame from the first base.

Sample: PBMCs. Here the chain combines TRBV6-5 and TRBJ2-7; the D gene is possibly TRBD2, with 6 bases matching. The sequence derives from a young man in good health and CMV-seropositive. The nucleotides are TGTGCCAGCAGTTACTCGAGAGGGAGGAACTACGAGCAGTACTTC. This sequence encodes CASSYSRGRNYEQYF.